The rows below give T cell receptor beta chains drawn from one sample of a study of CD8+CD57+ T cells in acquired aplastic anemia. TCRdb redid the calling of the reads with MiXCR, one entry per CDR3 protein. Among over 150,000 distinct CDR3 sequences listed, roughly 65% were seen once. The sample comprised sorted CD4+, CD8+, or CD8+CD57+ T cells (not recorded which) from PBMCs. Receptor source: a human donor with aplastic anemia. Both conserved end residues are part of each CDR3. A D gene is named only where the DNA matches it firmly. Expanded clones get a size class; other rows say once, few or many, or leave the size out.

CDR3 length: 14; D gene: -; clone size: -; J gene: TRBJ2-7; V gene: TRBV7-9; CDR3 DNA: TGTGCCAGCAGCTTAACGCAGGGTAACTACGAGCAGTACTTC; CDR3 protein: CASSLTQGNYEQYF
CDR3 length: 13; D gene: -; clone size: few; J gene: TRBJ2-1; V gene: TRBV27; CDR3 DNA: TGTGCCAGCAGTTTATTTTCGGGGAATGAGCAGTTCTTC; CDR3 protein: CASSLFSGNEQFF
CDR3 length: 15; D gene: -; clone size: few; J gene: TRBJ2-2; V gene: TRBV2; CDR3 DNA: TGTGCCAGCAGGGGGAGTTTCGCGAACACCGGGGAGCTGTTTTTT; CDR3 protein: CASRGSFANTGELFF
CDR3 length: 13; D gene: -; clone size: -; J gene: TRBJ2-1; V gene: TRBV13; CDR3 DNA: TGTGCCAGCAGCTTAGCGGGTTACAATGAGCAGTTCTTC; CDR3 protein: CASSLAGYNEQFF
CDR3 length: 14; D gene: TRBD2; clone size: few; J gene: TRBJ2-7; V gene: TRBV29-1; CDR3 DNA: TGCAGCGTTGAAGGAGCGGGGGGGGCCGACGAGCAGTACTTC; CDR3 protein: CSVEGAGGADEQYF
CDR3 length: 16; D gene: TRBD1; clone size: -; J gene: TRBJ2-5; V gene: TRBV20-1; CDR3 DNA: TGCAGTGCTAGCCGACAGGGGGGGGTGTACCAAGAGACCCAGTACTTC; CDR3 protein: CSASRQGGVYQETQYF
CDR3 length: 13; D gene: -; clone size: -; J gene: TRBJ1-1; V gene: TRBV20-1; CDR3 DNA: TGCAGTGCCGGGCCACAGACGAACACTGAAGCTTTCTTT; CDR3 protein: CSAGPQTNTEAFF
CDR3 length: 14; D gene: -; clone size: -; J gene: TRBJ1-1; V gene: TRBV6-1; CDR3 DNA: TGTGCCAGCAGTCGACGTGGAGGAGACACTGAAGCTTTCTTT; CDR3 protein: CASSRRGGDTEAFF
CDR3 length: 17; D gene: TRBD1; clone size: many; J gene: TRBJ2-2; V gene: TRBV7-9; CDR3 DNA: TGTGCCAGCAGCTTAGAAAGGACAGGGGGCAACACCGGGGAGCTGTTTTTT; CDR3 protein: CASSLERTGGNTGELFF
CDR3 length: 13; D gene: -; clone size: -; J gene: TRBJ2-7; V gene: TRBV10-3; CDR3 DNA: TGTGCCATCAGTGAAGACTTACAAGGCAAGCAGTACTTC; CDR3 protein: CAISEDLQGKQYF
CDR3 length: 16; D gene: TRBD1; clone size: -; J gene: TRBJ2-1; V gene: TRBV14; CDR3 DNA: TGTGCCAGCAGCCACCCGCCGGGACAGGGCGACAATGAGCAGTTCTTC; CDR3 protein: CASSHPPGQGDNEQFF
CDR3 length: 14; D gene: -; clone size: many; J gene: TRBJ2-3; V gene: TRBV20-1; CDR3 DNA: TGCAGTGCTAGAGTACGGGGGCGTCGAGATACGCAGTATTTT; CDR3 protein: CSARVRGRRDTQYF
CDR3 length: 15; D gene: TRBD1; clone size: many; J gene: TRBJ2-7; V gene: TRBV2; CDR3 DNA: TGTGCCAGCAGTGCCGACAGGGCTCTGTCCTACGAGCAGTACTTC; CDR3 protein: CASSADRALSYEQYF
CDR3 length: 16; D gene: TRBD2; clone size: -; J gene: TRBJ2-7; V gene: TRBV14; CDR3 DNA: TGTGCCAGCAGCCAAGTCACTAGCGGTTTCTCCTACGAGCAGTACTTC; CDR3 protein: CASSQVTSGFSYEQYF
CDR3 length: 16; D gene: TRBD1; clone size: -; J gene: TRBJ1-2; V gene: TRBV20-1; CDR3 DNA: TGCAGTGCTAGAGATTTGAGACAGGGGGAGATGGGTGGCTACACCTTC; CDR3 protein: CSARDLRQGEMGGYTF
CDR3 length: 13; D gene: TRBD1; clone size: -; J gene: TRBJ1-2; V gene: TRBV20-1; CDR3 DNA: TGCAGTGCTAAGACAGGGTCTAACTATGGCTACACCTTC; CDR3 protein: CSAKTGSNYGYTF
CDR3 length: 16; D gene: -; clone size: -; J gene: TRBJ2-2; V gene: TRBV5-6; CDR3 DNA: TGTGCCAGCAGAGGGGGGGGACAGGTGAACACCGGGGAGCTGTTTTTT; CDR3 protein: CASRGGGQVNTGELFF
CDR3 length: 14; D gene: -; clone size: -; J gene: TRBJ2-1; V gene: TRBV7-9; CDR3 DNA: TGTGCCAGCAGCCCCTCGGACGGATGCAATGAGCAGTTCTTC; CDR3 protein: CASSPSDGCNEQFF
CDR3 length: 14; D gene: -; clone size: few; J gene: TRBJ2-7; V gene: TRBV11-2; CDR3 DNA: TGTGCCAGCAGCCGGCAAGGCAGGGACTACGAGCAGTACTTC; CDR3 protein: CASSRQGRDYEQYF
CDR3 length: 13; D gene: -; clone size: -; J gene: TRBJ1-2; V gene: TRBV6-1; CDR3 DNA: TGTGCCAGCAGTGAAGGGACAGAGTATGGCTACACCTTC; CDR3 protein: CASSEGTEYGYTF
CDR3 length: 15; D gene: -; clone size: -; J gene: TRBJ1-4; V gene: TRBV2; CDR3 DNA: TGTGCCAGCAGTTACCGGACCGGGGAAAATGAAAAACTGTTTTTT; CDR3 protein: CASSYRTGENEKLFF
CDR3 length: 13; D gene: TRBD1; clone size: many; J gene: TRBJ2-1; V gene: TRBV20-1; CDR3 DNA: TGCAGTGCACGGGACAGGGGTAGCCATGAGCAGTTCTTC; CDR3 protein: CSARDRGSHEQFF
CDR3 length: 11; D gene: -; clone size: -; J gene: TRBJ2-7; V gene: TRBV20-1; CDR3 DNA: TGCAGTGCTAGAGAGTACTACGAGCAGTACTTC; CDR3 protein: CSAREYYEQYF
CDR3 length: 14; D gene: -; clone size: -; J gene: TRBJ2-1; V gene: TRBV19; CDR3 DNA: TGTGCCTGTAGGGAAAATGGGATCTACAATGAGCAGTTCTTC; CDR3 protein: CACRENGIYNEQFF
CDR3 length: 14; D gene: -; clone size: -; J gene: TRBJ2-2; V gene: TRBV24-1; CDR3 DNA: TGTGCCACCATGGACAGCCCGAACACCGGGGAGCTGTTTTTT; CDR3 protein: CATMDSPNTGELFF
CDR3 length: 18; D gene: -; clone size: -; J gene: TRBJ1-6; V gene: TRBV20-1; CDR3 DNA: TGCAGTGCTAGAGATGTTTTGGGGGGCGCTTCCTATAATTCACCCCTCCACTTT; CDR3 protein: CSARDVLGGASYNSPLHF
CDR3 length: 13; D gene: TRBD2; clone size: -; J gene: TRBJ2-3; V gene: TRBV20-1; CDR3 DNA: TGCAGTGCAACTAGCGGGAGGGAAGATACGCAGTATTTT; CDR3 protein: CSATSGREDTQYF
CDR3 length: 13; D gene: -; clone size: many; J gene: TRBJ2-7; V gene: TRBV12-3/TRBV12-4; CDR3 DNA: TGTGCCAGCAGTCCCCTCCTTTCCTACGAGCAGTACTTC; CDR3 protein: CASSPLLSYEQYF
CDR3 length: 15; D gene: -; clone size: many; J gene: TRBJ2-3; V gene: TRBV11-2; CDR3 DNA: TGTGCCAGCAGCTTAGGTGGACGGGGCACAGATACGCAGTATTTT; CDR3 protein: CASSLGGRGTDTQYF
CDR3 length: 15; D gene: -; clone size: few; J gene: TRBJ2-7; V gene: TRBV14; CDR3 DNA: TGTGCCAGCAGCCAAGAGACGGAATACCCCTACGAGCAGTACTTC; CDR3 protein: CASSQETEYPYEQYF
CDR3 length: 16; D gene: TRBD1; clone size: many; J gene: TRBJ2-1; V gene: TRBV7-8; CDR3 DNA: TGTGCCAGCAGCTTAAGGGACAGGGGAAATTTTGATGAGCAGTTCTTC; CDR3 protein: CASSLRDRGNFDEQFF
CDR3 length: 15; D gene: TRBD1; clone size: once; J gene: TRBJ2-2; V gene: TRBV5-1; CDR3 DNA: TGCGCCAGCAAAAAGGGGACAGGGTCTACCGGGGAGCTGTTTTTT; CDR3 protein: CASKKGTGSTGELFF
CDR3 length: 15; D gene: TRBD2; clone size: -; J gene: TRBJ2-7; V gene: TRBV24-1; CDR3 DNA: TGTGCCACCAGTGACCCCACTAGCGGTGCCTACGAGCAGTACTTC; CDR3 protein: CATSDPTSGAYEQYF
CDR3 length: 14; D gene: -; clone size: -; J gene: TRBJ2-3; V gene: TRBV20-1; CDR3 DNA: TGCAGTGCAAGGGACCAGATCGGCACAGATACGCAGTATTTT; CDR3 protein: CSARDQIGTDTQYF
CDR3 length: 17; D gene: TRBD1; clone size: many; J gene: TRBJ2-4; V gene: TRBV7-9; CDR3 DNA: TGTGCCAGCAGCTTAGGCGGGACAGGGATGGACAAAAACATTCAGTACTTC; CDR3 protein: CASSLGGTGMDKNIQYF
CDR3 length: 17; D gene: -; clone size: -; J gene: TRBJ1-2; V gene: TRBV5-1; CDR3 DNA: TGCGCCAGCAGCTTGGTAGCAGGGGACAAGATAAACTATGGCTACACCTTC; CDR3 protein: CASSLVAGDKINYGYTF
CDR3 length: 14; D gene: -; clone size: -; J gene: TRBJ2-3; V gene: TRBV5-1; CDR3 DNA: TGCGCCAGCAGCTATCCGTCGGGAGCAGATACGCAGTATTTT; CDR3 protein: CASSYPSGADTQYF
CDR3 length: 14; D gene: -; clone size: -; J gene: TRBJ1-5; V gene: TRBV27; CDR3 DNA: TGTGCCAGCAGTTTATCAAGGGGAGAGCAGCCCCAGCATTTT; CDR3 protein: CASSLSRGEQPQHF
CDR3 length: 16; D gene: -; clone size: -; J gene: TRBJ1-3; V gene: TRBV7-2; CDR3 DNA: TGTGCCAGCAGCTTACAAACCAGTCCCTCTGGAAACACCATATATTTT; CDR3 protein: CASSLQTSPSGNTIYF
CDR3 length: 14; D gene: -; clone size: many; J gene: TRBJ1-5; V gene: TRBV20-1; CDR3 DNA: TGCAGTGCTAGAGGGGGGGCCTGGAATCAGCCCCAGCATTTT; CDR3 protein: CSARGGAWNQPQHF
CDR3 length: 13; D gene: -; clone size: many; J gene: TRBJ2-3; V gene: TRBV6-4; CDR3 DNA: TGTGCCAGCAGTGAGGGTGCCACAGATACGCAGTATTTT; CDR3 protein: CASSEGATDTQYF
CDR3 length: 14; D gene: -; clone size: -; J gene: TRBJ2-1; V gene: TRBV29-1; CDR3 DNA: TGCAGCGTTGAGGGCAGCCCGTTGGGCAATGAGCAGTTCTTC; CDR3 protein: CSVEGSPLGNEQFF
CDR3 length: 15; D gene: -; clone size: many; J gene: TRBJ2-7; V gene: TRBV14; CDR3 DNA: TGTGCCAGCAGCTTCACCAGGGCCCCGGGATACGAGCAGTACTTC; CDR3 protein: CASSFTRAPGYEQYF
CDR3 length: 15; D gene: -; clone size: few; J gene: TRBJ2-1; V gene: TRBV7-9; CDR3 DNA: TGTGCCAGCAGCTTATTGGGGGGCGCTTACAATGAGCAGTTCTTC; CDR3 protein: CASSLLGGAYNEQFF